This is a list of T cell receptor beta chains from one sample in a study of cytomegalovirus exposure and HLA in healthy donors. The table came from immunoSEQ multiplex PCR; TCRdb's copy has only in-frame clones and leaves some out. The sample totals over 40,000 clones; its top ten clones hold around 2.2%. Sequenced material: PBMCs. These receptors were obtained from a woman aged 40-49 years in good health and CMV-seronegative. CDR3s include the opening cysteine and the closing phenylalanine or tryptophan. D genes are given only for firm matches. Not every row has a clone size; where given, it reads once, few, many or a size class.

abundance	d_gene	v_gene	j_gene	CDR3aa	CDR3nt
medium-sized	.	TRBV7-2	TRBJ1-4	CASSSFPGSKNEKLFF	TGTGCCAGCAGCTCGTTCCCGGGATCCAAAAATGAAAAACTGTTTTTT
.	TRBD2	TRBV6-1	TRBJ2-1	CASSVISGRHEQFF	TGTGCCAGCAGTGTCATTAGCGGGAGACATGAGCAGTTCTTC
.	.	TRBV25-1	TRBJ2-3	CATQQGRLTDTQYF	TGTGCCACCCAACAGGGAAGGTTGACAGATACGCAGTATTTT
.	TRBD1	TRBV5-1	TRBJ2-7	CASSGGQGAGEQYF	TGCGCCAGCTCAGGGGGACAGGGGGCAGGGGAGCAGTACTTC
.	TRBD2	TRBV7-3	TRBJ2-1	CASSPSGARSYNEQFF	TGTGCCAGCAGCCCTAGCGGGGCGCGCTCCTACAATGAGCAGTTCTTC
.	TRBD1	TRBV2	TRBJ1-2	CASSEALRQGVRYTF	TGTGCCAGCAGTGAAGCGCTTCGACAGGGAGTTCGCTACACCTTC
.	.	TRBV21-1	TRBJ2-7	CASSNGTGRAYEQYF	TGTGCCAGCAGCAACGGGACAGGGAGGGCCTACGAGCAGTACTTC
.	.	TRBV6-6	TRBJ2-7	CASSQTTFYEQYF	TGTGCCAGCAGCCAGACTACGTTTTACGAGCAGTACTTC
.	TRBD1	TRBV7-2	TRBJ1-3	CASSPDRGRENTIYF	TGTGCCAGCAGCCCGGACAGGGGGCGGGAAAACACCATATATTTT
.	.	TRBV30	TRBJ1-2	CAWRVGKSRARGYTF	TGTGCCTGGAGAGTAGGGAAGAGCAGGGCTCGCGGCTACACCTTC
.	TRBD2	TRBV18	TRBJ2-7	CASSLGAGGSYEQYF	TGTGCCAGCTCTCTAGGAGCGGGGGGGTCCTACGAGCAGTACTTC
.	.	TRBV19	TRBJ1-4	CASTSSGRPNEKLFF	TGTGCCAGCACTTCATCGGGGAGACCTAATGAAAAACTGTTTTTT
.	TRBD1	TRBV27	TRBJ2-7	CASSLNWDRVYEQYF	TGTGCCAGCAGCCTTAATTGGGACAGGGTCTACGAGCAGTACTTC
medium-sized	.	TRBV7-9	TRBJ1-1	CASVEDTEAFF	TGTGCCAGCGTTGAGGACACGGAAGCTTTCTTT
.	.	TRBV30	TRBJ2-5	CAWSGLTRETQYF	TGTGCCTGGAGTGGACTTACTCGGGAGACCCAGTACTTC
.	TRBD1	TRBV7-2	TRBJ1-2	CASSFGQGHYGYTF	TGTGCCAGCAGCTTTGGACAGGGCCACTATGGCTACACCTTC
.	TRBD2	TRBV7-3	TRBJ2-5	CASSLTSGGAETQYF	TGTGCCAGCAGCCTGACTAGCGGGGGGGCGGAGACCCAGTACTTC
.	.	TRBV5-1	TRBJ2-1	CASSLENSYNEQFF	TGCGCCAGCAGCTTGGAGAACTCTTACAATGAGCAGTTCTTC
.	TRBD1	TRBV4-3	TRBJ1-6	CASSQDRGQQGSPLHF	TGCGCCAGCAGCCAAGATAGGGGACAGCAAGGATCACCCCTCCACTTT
.	.	TRBV9	TRBJ1-2	CASSVPRDGYTF	TGTGCCAGCAGCGTACCCAGGGATGGCTACACCTTC
.	TRBD2	TRBV9	TRBJ2-7	CASSEGLAGYEQYF	TGTGCCAGCAGCGAGGGACTAGCGGGATACGAGCAGTACTTC
.	.	TRBV6-5	TRBJ2-2	CASSLQLSGELFF	TGTGCCAGCAGTTTACAGCTTTCCGGGGAGCTGTTTTTT
.	.	TRBV9	TRBJ2-2	CASSVAQGSDGELFF	TGTGCCAGCAGCGTAGCACAGGGTAGTGACGGGGAGCTGTTTTTT
.	.	TRBV19	TRBJ2-2	CASSIGRGAAGELFF	TGTGCCAGTAGTATAGGGAGGGGAGCCGCCGGGGAGCTGTTTTTT
.	TRBD2	TRBV5-1	TRBJ2-7	CASRSGTSGLYEQYF	TGCGCCAGCAGATCGGGGACTAGCGGACTCTACGAGCAGTACTTC
.	TRBD1	TRBV10-1	TRBJ1-5	CASTGRGEPQHF	TGCGCCAGCACGGGCAGGGGGGAGCCCCAGCATTTT
.	TRBD1	TRBV19	TRBJ2-5	CASSPGQGNWGETQYF	TGTGCCAGTAGTCCGGGACAGGGAAATTGGGGAGAGACCCAGTACTTC
.	TRBD1	TRBV9	TRBJ2-3	CASSSQGARDTQYF	TGTGCCAGCAGTTCACAGGGGGCGAGGGATACGCAGTATTTT
.	TRBD1	TRBV18	TRBJ2-7	CASSPDRDRSYEQYF	TGTGCCAGCTCACCGGACAGGGATAGATCCTACGAGCAGTACTTC
.	.	TRBV27	TRBJ2-7	CASRGHSYEQYF	TGTGCCAGCAGAGGACACTCCTACGAGCAGTACTTC
.	.	TRBV4-2	TRBJ1-5	CASSQDSLGRNQPQHF	TGTGCCAGCAGCCAAGATTCATTGGGGCGCAATCAGCCCCAGCATTTT
.	.	TRBV19	TRBJ1-1	CASSPDRAENEAFF	TGTGCCAGTAGCCCAGACAGAGCAGAAAATGAAGCTTTCTTT
.	.	TRBV19	TRBJ1-3	CASSIIGGSGNTIYF	TGTGCCAGTAGTATAATAGGGGGCTCTGGAAACACCATATATTTT
.	.	TRBV20-1	TRBJ2-7	CSARTYYEQYF	TGCAGTGCTAGGACTTACTACGAGCAGTACTTC
.	.	TRBV7-6	TRBJ1-5	CASSLAGGNQPQHF	TGTGCCAGCAGCTTAGCAGGGGGCAATCAGCCCCAGCATTTT
.	.	TRBV19	TRBJ1-1	CASSPQMNTEAFF	TGTGCCAGTAGTCCCCAGATGAACACTGAAGCTTTCTTT
.	.	TRBV6-1	TRBJ1-3	CASSEGYGFGGNTIYF	TGTGCCAGCAGTGAAGGATACGGGTTCGGAGGAAACACCATATATTTT